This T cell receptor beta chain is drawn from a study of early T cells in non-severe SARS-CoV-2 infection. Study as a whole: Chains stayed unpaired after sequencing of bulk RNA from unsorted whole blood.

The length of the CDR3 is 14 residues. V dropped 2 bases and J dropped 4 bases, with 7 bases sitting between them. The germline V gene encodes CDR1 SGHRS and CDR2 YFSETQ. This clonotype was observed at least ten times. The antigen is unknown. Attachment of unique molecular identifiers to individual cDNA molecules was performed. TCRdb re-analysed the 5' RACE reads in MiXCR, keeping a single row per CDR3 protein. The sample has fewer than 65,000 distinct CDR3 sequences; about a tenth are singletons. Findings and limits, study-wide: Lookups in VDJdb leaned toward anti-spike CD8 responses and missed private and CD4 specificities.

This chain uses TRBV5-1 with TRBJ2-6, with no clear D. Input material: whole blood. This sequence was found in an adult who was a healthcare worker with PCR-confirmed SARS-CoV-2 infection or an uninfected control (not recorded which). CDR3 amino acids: CASSLHGGANVLTF. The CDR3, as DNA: TGCGCCAGCAGCTTACACGGAGGGGCCAACGTCCTGACTTTC.